This is a list of T cell receptor beta chains from one sample in a study of tumor-infiltrating lymphocytes in primary liver carcinoma. Using its own MiXCR run on the multiplex PCR reads, TCRdb lists one record per CDR3 protein. The sample lists 300,000 to 350,000 distinct CDR3 sequences, 65% occurring once. Sequenced sample: peripheral blood. These receptors were obtained from a man aged 35-49 years with primary liver carcinoma and hepatitis B virus infection. CDR3s include the opening cysteine and the closing phenylalanine or tryptophan. A D gene is named only where the DNA matches it firmly. Not every row has a clone size; where given, it reads once, few, many or a size class.

TRBD2,TRBJ2-1,TRBV6-5,NA,15,TGTGCCAGCAGTTACTCTAGCGGGAGGGTCAACAAGCAGTTCTTC,CASSYSSGRVNKQFF
NA,TRBJ1-6,TRBV5-4,NA,14,TGTGCCAGCAGAACAGGAGATAATAATTCACCCCTCCACTTT,CASRTGDNNSPLHF
NA,TRBJ1-4,TRBV6-6,NA,15,TGTGGCAGCAGTTACCTTGGGGCTTCATCTGAAAAACTGTTTTTT,CGSSYLGASSEKLFF
TRBD2,TRBJ2-1,TRBV11-2,NA,16,TGTGCCAGCAGCTTAGCGGCGGGAGGGCCTCCCAATGAACAGTTCTTC,CASSLAAGGPPNEQFF
TRBD2,TRBJ2-1,TRBV5-8,few,17,TGTGCCAGCAGCTTATCAGCCGGGACTAGCGGGTGGGATGAGCAGTTCTTC,CASSLSAGTSGWDEQFF
TRBD2,TRBJ2-7,TRBV7-9,NA,14,TGTGCCAGCAGCCCCCCCGGGACTAGTGACGAGCGGTACTTC,CASSPPGTSDERYF
NA,TRBJ2-7,TRBV11-2,NA,15,TGTGCCAGCAGCTTAGGGTCCGGGATCTCTGGAGAGCAATACTTC,CASSLGSGISGEQYF
NA,TRBJ2-1,TRBV11-2,NA,14,TGTGCCAGCAGCTTAGAACTAGTGGGCACTGAGGAGTTCTTC,CASSLELVGTEEFF
NA,TRBJ1-4,TRBV30,NA,15,TGTGCCTGGAGTGTACGGGAGAGGGAGAATGGAAAACTGTTTTTT,CAWSVRERENGKLFF
NA,TRBJ2-3,TRBV7-8,NA,12,TGTGCCAGCAGGGGGCTGGGGGATACGCAGTATTTT,CASRGLGDTQYF